The 17 T cell receptor beta chains presented below share a single source sample, sequenced in a study of CD8 T cells in Susac syndrome. RNA was extracted with the RNeasy kit, and a quantity of about 0.45 to 1 ug was reverse transcribed using random hexamers. TCRdb analysed the immunoSEQ multiplex PCR reads with MiXCR anew, one entry per CDR3 protein. The sample comprises roughly 75,000 distinct CDR3 sequences, roughly 93% of which are singletons, and less than 0.16% rests with the top ten. Sample: CD4+ T cells from PBMCs. The receptors stem from a human donor with Susac syndrome.

The chain combines TRBV29-1 with TRBJ1-1, with 7 bases identical to TRBD1. Germline V CDR1 and CDR2: SQVTM, ANQGSEA. The J segment lost 5 bases and the V segment lost 5 bases, leaving 8 bases of the junction unmatched. CDR3 length: 13 amino acids. In DNA, the CDR3 is TGCAGCGTTAAAACAGGGGTAAAAACTGAAGCTTTCTTT. It is translated as CSVKTGVKTEAFF.

The chain is built from TRBV7-2 and TRBJ2-7; D assignment may be TRBD1 or TRBD2 (7 bases each). The germline V gene has CDR1 SGHTA and CDR2 FQGNSA. V lost 4 bases and J lost 6, with 19 bases in between. The CDR3 contains 15 residues. CDR3 DNA: TGTGCCAGCAGCTCCCAGGGGGGGGAAACCTTCGAGCAGTACTTC. Protein product: CASSSQGGETFEQYF.

The gene calls are TRBV28 and TRBJ2-5; 7 bases match TRBD1. V shed 3 bases and J 5 bases; nucleotides not matched to a gene: 9. CDR3 length: 15 residues. CDR1 and CDR2 from the germline V gene are MDHEN and SYDVKM. CDR3: CASSFFSDRDETQYF. DNA for the CDR3: TGTGCCAGCAGTTTTTTTTCCGACAGGGATGAGACCCAGTACTTC.

This chain uses TRBV5-1 with TRBJ2-3; 8 bases are shared with TRBD1. CDR1 and CDR2 (germline): SGHRS, YFSETQ. The CDR3 is 17 amino acids. Germline trimming cut 0 bases from V and 3 bases from J; bases unmatched to any gene: 9. CDR3 residues: CASSLDPGGGGTDTQYF. CDR3 sequence (DNA): TGCGCCAGCAGCTTGGACCCAGGGGGCGGAGGGACAGATACGCAGTATTTT.

This clonotype was detected once. The V call is TRBV2, the J call TRBJ2-5; perhaps TRBD2 as D (5 bases). With 3 bases removed from V and 2 bases from J, the gap between germline ends came to 10 bases. Germline CDR1 SNHLY, CDR2 FYNNEI. The CDR3 spans 14 residues. The CDR3 nucleotides are TGTGCCAGCAGTGAGACGCGGAGGCAAGAGACCCAGTACTTC. This sequence encodes CASSETRRQETQYF.

The chain couples TRBV2 to TRBJ2-3; 7 nucleotides align to TRBD2. This CDR3 spans 14 amino acids. Germline loops: CDR1 SNHLY, CDR2 FYNNEI. The V segment lost 3 bases and the J segment 1 base; nucleotides outside the gene matches: 1. The CDR3 region is CASSEGGGTDTQYF. In DNA, the CDR3 is TGTGCCAGCAGTGAGGGGGGGGGCACAGATACGCAGTATTTT.

The chain couples TRBV6-5 to TRBJ2-7, with D possibly TRBD1 on 5 matching bases. There are 13 residues in the CDR3. Germline V gives CDR1 MNHEY, CDR2 SVGAGI. The V end was cut by 6 bases, the J end by 3 bases, with 12 bases between. CDR3 DNA: TGTGCCAGCAGGCAAAGACAGAACTACGAGCAGTACTTC. Protein: CASRQRQNYEQYF.

This clonotype was seen just once. This chain links TRBV7-2 with TRBJ1-5, with D uncertain. V was trimmed by 1 base and J by 4 bases, leaving 5 bases between them. Germline-derived CDR1 and CDR2 are SGHTA and FQGNSA. The CDR3 runs to 13 residues. Here the CDR3 DNA reads TGTGCCAGCAGCTTAGGGCAGAATCAGCCCCAGCATTTT. Residues: CASSLGQNQPQHF.

CDR3 in DNA: TGTGCCATCAGTGGCCAGGGCACAGATACGCAGTATTTT. Amino acids: CAISGQGTDTQYF. V usage is TRBV10-3 and J usage is TRBJ2-3, with no clear D. The CDR3 loop spans 13 amino acids. Germline V gives CDR1 ENHRY, CDR2 SYGVKD. The germline V and J ends were trimmed by 4 bases and 1 base, with 6 bases remaining between them.

This chain connects TRBV7-2 to TRBJ1-5; D is perhaps TRBD1 (6 bases). The germline V and J ends were trimmed by 0 bases and 7 bases, with 13 bases remaining between them. CDR1 SGHTA and CDR2 FQGNSA come from the germline V gene. This CDR3 is 15 amino acids long. The CDR3 loop reads CASSLAGGARQPQHF. In DNA form, the CDR3 reads TGTGCCAGCAGCTTAGCGGGGGGGGCGCGGCAGCCCCAGCATTTT.

The chain is built from TRBV20-1 and TRBJ1-5; D gene ambiguous. CDR1 DFQATT and CDR2 SNEGSKA come from the germline V gene (reference sequence). Trimming took 1 base from V and 7 from J, leaving 14 bases between them. The CDR3 consists of 14 residues. CDR3 protein: CSARVLDESQPQHF. CDR3 sequence (DNA): TGCAGTGCTAGAGTCCTGGACGAGAGCCAGCCCCAGCATTTT.

V gene TRBV20-1 combines with J gene TRBJ1-2; D is unclear. The CDR3 runs to 15 residues. Per germline, CDR1 DFQATT and CDR2 SNEGSKA (reference sequence). Trimming removed 0 bases from V and 4 bases from J, with 15 bases in between. The CDR3 reads CSARENSRTFYGYTF. The CDR3 bases are TGCAGTGCTAGAGAAAACAGCAGGACCTTCTATGGCTACACCTTC.

The V gene is TRBV7-8, the J gene TRBJ1-1; unclear D gene. CDR1 is SGHVS, CDR2 FQNEAQ, per germline. V shed 2 bases and J shed 2 bases, with 9 bases lying between them. The CDR3 spans 14 residues. The CDR3 protein is CASSLHYPNTEAFF. The CDR3 DNA reads TGTGCCAGCAGCTTACATTATCCTAACACTGAAGCTTTCTTT.

This chain connects TRBV5-1 to TRBJ1-2, with 7 nucleotides matching TRBD1. Germline CDR1 is SGHRS and CDR2 is YFSETQ. This CDR3 has 14 amino acids. Trimming at V came to 2 bases and at J to 7 bases, leaving 8 bases not matched to a gene. CDR3 in amino acids: CASSLNLNRGGYTF. The DNA for the CDR3 is TGCGCCAGCAGCTTAAACCTCAACAGGGGTGGCTACACCTTC.

The chain combines TRBV7-6 with TRBJ2-3, with 7 bases aligning to TRBD1. With 2 bases clipped from V and 2 bases from J, the junction kept 7 bases outside the gene matches. This CDR3 is built from 16 residues. CDR1 SGHVS and CDR2 FNYEAQ come from the germline V gene. The CDR3 is CASSLSPQGITDTQYF. CDR3 nucleotide sequence: TGTGCCAGCAGCTTATCCCCACAGGGGATCACAGATACGCAGTATTTT.

The chain couples TRBV14 to TRBJ1-1, with D uncertain. This CDR3 is built from 13 residues. V lost 1 base and J lost 6, with 9 bases in between. CDR1 and CDR2 from the germline V gene are SGHDN and FVKESK. CDR3 region: CASSQVWQPEAFF. In DNA form, the CDR3 reads TGTGCCAGCAGCCAAGTCTGGCAACCTGAAGCTTTCTTT.

The chain recombines TRBV19 with TRBJ1-1; D remains ambiguous. Trimming took off 5 bases at V and 4 bases at J, with 14 bases between the two ends. CDR3 length: 14 residues. The germline V gene encodes CDR1 LNHDA and CDR2 SQIVND (reference sequence). In DNA, the CDR3 is TGTGCCAGTAGTGAGAACAGCTGGGGCACTGAAGCTTTCTTT. The encoded protein is CASSENSWGTEAFF.